Shown below are 17 T cell receptor beta chains from a single sample sequenced in a study of neurological immune-mediated disorders. One entry per CDR3 protein, called by TCRdb with MiXCR from the 5' RACE reads. The data show about 65,000 distinct CDR3 sequences, over 4% seen once. The sequencing input was PBMCs. The source of these receptors is a man aged 50-59 years with multiple sclerosis.

Ten or more counts support this clonotype. This chain connects TRBV12-3 or TRBV12-4 to TRBJ2-5, with D maybe TRBD1 (5 bases). V was trimmed by 5 bases and J by 4 bases, leaving 5 bases between them. This CDR3 spans 11 amino acids. CDR3 sequence reads: CASSGAETQYF. The CDR3 region has the DNA TGTGCCAGCAGTGGGGCAGAGACCCAGTACTTC.

This clonotype was detected ten times or more. The chain links TRBV11-2 to TRBJ1-1; possibly TRBD1 for D (6 bases). With 1 base removed from V and 3 bases from J, the gap between germline ends came to 9 bases. This CDR3 comprises 14 residues. Germline V gene lookup returns CDR1 SGHAT and CDR2 FQNNGV. CDR3 sequence reads: CASSLVSGDTEAFF. CDR3 DNA sequence: TGTGCCAGCAGCTTAGTTTCAGGGGACACTGAAGCTTTCTTT.

This clonotype was seen ten or more times. One end of the junction varies from germline; a read error may be responsible. The chain carries TRBV7-9 and TRBJ1-6; 9 nucleotides match TRBD1. The CDR3 runs 14 residues. Germline CDR1 and CDR2: SEHNR and FQNEAQ (reference sequence). The CDR3 DNA reads TGTGCCAGCAGCCCCCCGGGACAGGGTTCACCCCTCAACTTT. Its protein is CASSPPGQGSPLNF.

This clonotype was observed many times. The rearrangement links TRBV4-2 to TRBJ2-3; 14 positions match TRBD2. The V and J ends lost 1 base and 7 bases, in that order; junction bases with no gene match: 10. The CDR3 totals 18 residues. CDR1 and CDR2 from the germline V gene are LGHNA and YNFKEQ. CDR3 in DNA: TGTGCCAGCAGCCAAGCTGCGACTAGCGGGGGGGCGGAAAATACGCAGTATTTT. The encoded protein is CASSQAATSGGAENTQYF.

Many counts were recorded for this clonotype. The V and J genes are TRBV5-1 and TRBJ2-3; 7 nucleotides match TRBD2. Trimming took 4 bases from V and 6 from J; bases not matched to a gene: 14. Germline V gene sequence: CDR1 SGHRS, CDR2 YFSETQ. The CDR3 extends over 16 amino acids. CDR3 bases: TGCGCCAGCAGCACGGGGACTAATTACCAGAGCGATACGCAGTATTTT. This translates into CASSTGTNYQSDTQYF.

This clonotype was detected only a few times. This rearrangement joins TRBV25-1 to TRBJ2-5; 10 bases agree with TRBD2. V shed 9 bases, J shed 1 base, and the junction held 5 bases outside the gene matches. In germline, CDR1 is MGHDK, CDR2 SYGVNS. The CDR3 runs 14 residues. CDR3 coding DNA: TGTGCCAGTTCTAGCGGGGGAATCCAAGAGACCCAGTACTTC. Amino acids: CASSSGGIQETQYF.

This clonotype was counted ten times or more. V is TRBV7-9 and J is TRBJ2-1, with D unclear. The CDR3 extends over 16 amino acids. Germline assignment: CDR1 SEHNR and CDR2 FQNEAQ (reference sequence). The V end lost 7 bases, the J end lost 4 bases, and 20 bases lay between the germline ends. CDR3 sequence reads: CASIPLGDTSYNEQFF. Written as DNA, the CDR3 is TGTGCCAGCATCCCACTCGGAGACACCAGTTACAATGAGCAGTTCTTC.

This clonotype has at least ten counts. At one end the junction does not follow the germline gene, possibly because of a read error. V gene TRBV2 combines with J gene TRBJ2-6; 7 bases are a match to TRBD1. This CDR3 has 17 amino acids. CDR1 is SNHLY and CDR2 is FYNNEI in the germline V gene. The CDR3 DNA reads TGTGCCAGCAGAGAAGGGACAGCTAATTCTGGGGCCAACGTCCTGACTTTC. Protein sequence: CASREGTANSGANVLTF.

In its sample, this clonotype was seen many times. The rearrangement joins TRBV20-1 to TRBJ1-6; the match to TRBD1 covers 9 bases. J was trimmed by 14 bases and V by 6 bases; bases with no gene match: 5. Germline values: CDR1 DFQATT, CDR2 SNEGSKA (reference sequence). This CDR3 is 11 amino acids long. This chain's CDR3 is CSASDRGALHF. CDR3 sequence (DNA): TGCAGTGCCAGCGACAGGGGGGCCCTCCACTTT.

A word on this clonotype: Because it lacks the conserved phenylalanine or tryptophan at the end, this CDR3 is likely a read error. V gene TRBV28 combines with J gene TRBJ1-2; D gene ambiguous. Germline lookup yields CDR1 MDHEN and CDR2 SYDVKM. The CDR3 loop spans 15 amino acids. V lost 3 bases, J lost 6 bases, and 17 bases lay in between. The chain's CDR3 is CASSLRHTVRHGYTY. CDR3 DNA sequence: TGTGCCAGCAGTTTGCGGCACACGGTTCGCCATGGCTACACCTAC.

This clonotype occurred many times. The J gene is TRBJ1-2, the V gene TRBV12-5; D remains unclear. Germline CDR1 and CDR2: LGHNT and FRNRAP. This CDR3 spans 12 amino acids. V was clipped by 4 bases and J by 4 bases, with 7 bases between them. CDR3 loop: CASGYSAYGYTF. CDR3 DNA: TGTGCTAGTGGTTACTCAGCCTATGGCTACACCTTC.

As for this clonotype: A much larger clone is a single base away; this may be a read error. The chain joins TRBV5-1 to TRBJ1-4, with 10 bases identical to TRBD1. The CDR3 totals 14 residues. Trimming cost V 4 bases and J 8 bases; bases outside gene matches: 5. The V gene's germline CDR1 is SGHRS and CDR2 YFSETQ. The CDR3 reads CASSAGQGSEKLFF. The CDR3 DNA follows: TGCGCCAGCAGCGCGGGACAGGGGTCGGAAAAACTGTTTTTT.

This clonotype came up many times. V usage is TRBV12-3 or TRBV12-4 and J usage is TRBJ2-3; 8 bases agree with TRBD2. V lost 1 base and J lost 2; bases outside the gene matches: 5. The CDR3 runs 16 residues. The CDR3 loop reads CASSLGSGATTDTQYF. In DNA, the CDR3 is TGTGCCAGCAGTTTAGGTAGCGGGGCTACCACAGATACGCAGTATTTT.

Comments on this clonotype: Possible read error: a much larger clone is one base away. V is TRBV9 and J is TRBJ2-3; TRBD2 is a possible D gene (5 bases). This CDR3 has 12 residues. CDR1 is SGDLS and CDR2 is YYNGEE in the germline V gene. The ends were cut back, 3 bases at V and 6 bases at J, with 8 bases in the middle. CDR3 nucleotides: TGTGCCAGCAGCGGGACTGGCGATACGCAGTATTTT. Residues: CASSGTGDTQYF.

The table lists this clonotype with a few counts. One base away lies a much larger clone, so this may be a sequencing read error. The V gene is TRBV12-3 or TRBV12-4, the J gene TRBJ2-5, with D possibly TRBD1 on 5 matching bases. Trimming stripped 6 bases from V and 4 bases from J, with 12 bases between. The CDR3 spans 13 residues. CDR3 nucleotide sequence: TGTGCCAGCAGCCGCGAAAGGGGAGAGACCCAGTACTTC. Protein product: CASSRERGETQYF.

This clonotype was seen ten or more times. This chain uses TRBV11-2 with TRBJ2-1, with 7 bases identical to TRBD1. J gave up 4 bases and V 5 bases, and 8 bases lay outside the gene matches. This CDR3 is 15 amino acids long. Germline loops: CDR1 SGHAT, CDR2 FQNNGV. The CDR3: CASSLPTTGYNEQFF. The DNA for the CDR3 is TGTGCCAGCAGCCTCCCGACGACAGGGTACAATGAGCAGTTCTTC.

This clonotype was counted at least ten times. The chain couples TRBV20-1 to TRBJ1-1; D is uncertain. The CDR3 contains 14 residues. V gave up 4 bases and J gave up 9 bases, with 21 bases separating them. Germline V lookup: CDR1 DFQATT, CDR2 SNEGSKA (reference sequence). This chain's CDR3 is CSANPGNTQNKAFF. The CDR3 DNA reads TGCAGTGCTAATCCCGGGAACACTCAAAACAAAGCTTTCTTT.